Reported below is one TCR beta chain. Antigen unknown. Under the authors' procedure: Building a distant-metastasis classifier for papillary thyroid cancer drew on CDR3 differences across clinicopathological groups. Through MiXCR, TCRdb re-clonotyped the PCR reads. The V and J calls and clone size are TCRdb's, not the authors'. The sample yields around 31,000 clones, 25% to 30% seen once. These data are taken from a study of metastatic and nonmetastatic thyroid tumors. The overall study: The authors compared repertoires across blood and tumor or nodule tissue from malignant and benign thyroid patients.

From germline, CDR1 is SGHAT and CDR2 FQDESV (reference sequence). The CDR3 runs 16 residues. V shed 1 base, J shed 8 bases, and the junction held 11 bases outside the gene matches. The study, taken as a whole, reports: Malignant thyroid tumors reportedly had TCR beta diversity that was significantly higher than in benign nodules, in blood and tumor.

No treatment had been given to any patient before thyroid surgery. The chain joins TRBV11-1 to TRBJ2-1; 7 bases line up with TRBD2. The source of this sequence is a female donor with papillary thyroid cancer or a benign thyroid nodule (not recorded which). Some clones in this sample may be carry-over from other donors' samples. The sequenced material came from blood. CDR3: CASSLGDRDYGDEQFF. CDR3 bases: TGTGCCAGCAGCTTAGGAGACCGGGACTACGGGGATGAGCAGTTCTTC.